Listed below are T cell receptor beta chains from one sample, sequenced in a study of blood T cell repertoires in COVID-19. Libraries were prepared by immunoSEQ multiplex PCR; TCRdb keeps only in-frame clonotypes and omits some of them. There are 55,000 to 85,000 clones in the sample; more than 75% occur only once, and roughly 0.83% lies in the top ten. Sequenced: peripheral blood. The receptors were sampled from a woman in her seventies with acute or convalescent COVID-19. Both conserved end residues are part of each CDR3. Each record gives: D gene, clone size, V gene, J gene, CDR3 DNA, CDR3 protein. The D gene is left open where the match is weak. The size field is filled for only some rows; it gives once, few, many or a size class.

d_gene: TRBD1; abundance: NA; v_gene: TRBV5-1; j_gene: TRBJ1-3; CDR3nt: TGCGCCAGCAGCTTCGACAGGGGGCGAGGAAACACCATATATTTT; CDR3aa: CASSFDRGRGNTIYF
d_gene: NA; abundance: NA; v_gene: TRBV2; j_gene: TRBJ1-4; CDR3nt: TGTGCCAGCAGGCCAACTAGAGCAACTAATGAAAAACTGTTTTTT; CDR3aa: CASRPTRATNEKLFF
d_gene: TRBD1; abundance: few; v_gene: TRBV12-3/TRBV12-4; j_gene: TRBJ1-1; CDR3nt: TGTGCCAGCAGGGGACAGATGAACACTGAAGCTTTCTTT; CDR3aa: CASRGQMNTEAFF
d_gene: TRBD2; abundance: NA; v_gene: TRBV24-1; j_gene: TRBJ2-1; CDR3nt: TGTGCCACCAGTGACCCTAGCGGGAGAAATGAGCAGTTCTTC; CDR3aa: CATSDPSGRNEQFF
d_gene: NA; abundance: NA; v_gene: TRBV2; j_gene: TRBJ1-2; CDR3nt: TGTGCCAGCAAGAGGGAAAGCGGCTACACCTTC; CDR3aa: CASKRESGYTF
d_gene: TRBD2; abundance: NA; v_gene: TRBV3-1/TRBV3-2; j_gene: TRBJ2-3; CDR3nt: TGTGCCAGCAGCCGACTAGCGATCATGGCTAGCACAGATACGCAGTATTTT; CDR3aa: CASSRLAIMASTDTQYF
d_gene: NA; abundance: NA; v_gene: TRBV3-1/TRBV3-2; j_gene: TRBJ2-1; CDR3nt: TGTGCCAGCAGCCGAACATCCCGGGGTGAGCAGTTCTTC; CDR3aa: CASSRTSRGEQFF
d_gene: NA; abundance: once; v_gene: TRBV3-1/TRBV3-2; j_gene: TRBJ2-1; CDR3nt: TGTGCCAGCAGCCTTACCGGACAGCTCAATGAGCAGTTCTTC; CDR3aa: CASSLTGQLNEQFF
d_gene: NA; abundance: NA; v_gene: TRBV4-3; j_gene: TRBJ2-2; CDR3nt: TGCGCCAGCAGCCAAGGTTTACAGTTTGGCACCGGGGAGCTGTTTTTT; CDR3aa: CASSQGLQFGTGELFF
d_gene: NA; abundance: NA; v_gene: TRBV27; j_gene: TRBJ1-5; CDR3nt: TGTGCCAGCAGTTTACTCAGTCCCCCAGACAATCAGCCCCAGCATTTT; CDR3aa: CASSLLSPPDNQPQHF
d_gene: NA; abundance: NA; v_gene: TRBV3-1/TRBV3-2; j_gene: TRBJ2-1; CDR3nt: TGTGCCAGCAGCCTCAGGGGTGGGTCCTACAATGAGCAGTTCTTC; CDR3aa: CASSLRGGSYNEQFF
d_gene: NA; abundance: NA; v_gene: TRBV9; j_gene: TRBJ1-5; CDR3nt: TGTGCCAGCAGCCCCACAGCAGGCCTAAATCAGCCCCAGCATTTT; CDR3aa: CASSPTAGLNQPQHF
d_gene: NA; abundance: NA; v_gene: TRBV29-1; j_gene: TRBJ1-2; CDR3nt: TGCAGCGTCGTAGAGGGGGTCGGGCGAGAAGGCTACACCTTC; CDR3aa: CSVVEGVGREGYTF
d_gene: TRBD1; abundance: few; v_gene: TRBV18; j_gene: TRBJ1-1; CDR3nt: TGTGCCAGCTCCTCACAGGGGTTTTACACTGAAGCTTTCTTT; CDR3aa: CASSSQGFYTEAFF